This passage covers 15 T cell receptor beta chains from one sample sequenced in a study of T cells in Graves' hyperthyroidism and ophthalmopathy. Researchers amplified the TCR beta CDR3 regions from RNA transcripts. A set of HTBI primers served as the primers for a first-round RT-PCR of the TCR CDR3. TCRdb fed the multiplex PCR reads into MiXCR, producing one record per CDR3 protein. Seen here are about 380,000 distinct CDR3 sequences, about a fifth observed once, and the top ten hold 40%. Sequencing was done on a sample of blood. These receptors came from a man younger than 35 with Graves' ophthalmopathy.

A note on this clonotype: An end of the junction differs from the germline gene, which may be a read error. V is TRBV11-2 and J is TRBJ2-7; D is ambiguous. Germline V CDR1 and CDR2: SGHAT, FQNNGV. This CDR3 has 15 residues. The CDR3 nucleotides are TGTGCCAGCAGCCGAGTCTCACAGAACCCCTACAAGCAGTACTTC. The encoded protein is CASSRVSQNPYKQYF.

This clonotype was counted ten times or more. The V call is TRBV5-1, the J call TRBJ1-4, with D possibly matching TRBD1 (5 bases). CDR1 is SGHRS and CDR2 is YFSETQ in the germline V gene. The ends were cut back, 3 bases at V and 8 bases at J, with 14 bases in the middle. This CDR3 comprises 14 residues. The CDR3 is CASSSTQGGEKLFF. In nucleotides, the CDR3 is TGCGCCAGCAGCTCCACCCAGGGAGGGGAAAAACTGTTTTTT. The full variable domain, rest sourced from reference TRBV5-1 and TRBJ1-4, is KAGVTQTPRYLIKTRGQQVTLSCSPISGHRSVSWYQQTPGQGLQFLFEYFSETQRNKGNFPGRFSGRQFSNSRSEMNVSTLELGDSALYLCASSSTQGGEKLFFGSGTQLSVL.

The chain carries TRBV28 and TRBJ2-3, with 9 bases lining up with TRBD1. The length of the CDR3 is 15 residues. J lost 3 bases, V lost 4 bases, and 5 bases had no gene match. Germline V gene lookup returns CDR1 MDHEN and CDR2 SYDVKM. The CDR3 region is CASSSDRGETDTQYF. DNA of the CDR3: TGTGCCAGCAGTTCGGACAGGGGCGAGACAGATACGCAGTATTTT.

This chain joins TRBV6-1 and TRBJ1-3; tentatively, D is TRBD1 (5 bases). Trimming left V 7 bases short and J 3 bases short, with 10 bases between. Per germline, CDR1 MNHNS and CDR2 SASEGT. This CDR3 has 13 residues. CDR3: CASISRDGNTIYF. In DNA form, the CDR3 reads TGTGCCAGCATTAGCAGGGATGGAAACACCATATATTTT.

In its sample, this clonotype was seen many times. The chain joins TRBV4-1 to TRBJ2-7, with TRBD1 identical over 10 bases. This CDR3 contains 15 residues. Trimming at V came to 1 base and at J to 7 bases, leaving 7 bases not matched to a gene. From germline, CDR1 is MGHRA and CDR2 YSYEKL. The CDR3 coding sequence is TGCGCCAGCAGCCAAGCTAGGACAGGGGGTGGGGAGCAGTACTTC. Its protein is CASSQARTGGGEQYF.

This clonotype has ten or more counts. The chain recombines TRBV6-1 with TRBJ1-1, with D possibly being TRBD1 (5 bases). V lost 4 bases, J lost 3 bases, and 12 bases lay in between. The CDR3 length is 14 residues. The germline CDR1 and CDR2 sequences are MNHNS and SASEGT. The CDR3 protein is CASSGLPGDTEAFF. DNA for the CDR3: TGTGCCAGCAGTGGCCTACCGGGGGACACTGAAGCTTTCTTT.

This chain uses TRBV27 with TRBJ2-7, with D perhaps matching TRBD2 (6 bases). V lost 0 bases to trimming and J lost 2 bases, with 17 bases between them. The CDR3 spans 17 residues. Germline-derived CDR1 and CDR2 are MNHEY and SMNVEV (reference sequence). CDR3 residues: CASSLSVEGTAAYEQYF. The CDR3, as DNA: TGTGCCAGCAGTTTATCGGTGGAGGGAACAGCGGCCTACGAGCAGTACTTC.

This clonotype was seen more than once but under ten times. The V call is TRBV2, the J call TRBJ1-5; the D is unclear. Trimming left V 7 bases short and J 2 bases short, with 12 bases between. The CDR3 loop spans 14 amino acids. The germline CDR1 and CDR2 sequences are SNHLY and FYNNEI. This CDR3 is CASNQKMRNQPQHF. CDR3 DNA: TGTGCCAGCAACCAAAAAATGCGCAATCAGCCCCAGCATTTT.

The chain joins TRBV24-1 to TRBJ2-1; weak D call: TRBD2 (5 bases). Germline V gene sequence: CDR1 KGHDR, CDR2 SFDVKD. V shed 3 bases and J shed 0 bases, with 11 bases lying between them. The CDR3 spans 16 residues. The CDR3 here is CATSDVRGDSYNEQFF. The CDR3 bases are TGTGCCACCAGTGATGTCCGGGGTGACTCCTACAATGAGCAGTTCTTC.

This clonotype was counted between two and nine times. This chain connects TRBV25-1 to TRBJ2-1; 7 nucleotides align to TRBD2. Trimming cost V 9 bases and J 0 bases; bases outside gene matches: 5. This CDR3 has 14 amino acids. CDR1 MGHDK and CDR2 SYGVNS come from the germline V gene. CDR3 amino acids: CASTGGGSYNEQFF. In DNA form, the CDR3 reads TGTGCCAGTACGGGGGGAGGCTCCTACAATGAGCAGTTCTTC.

This clonotype occurred many times. The chain employs TRBV6-1 and TRBJ1-4; 7 positions agree with TRBD1. Unmatched junction bases numbered 9, after V lost 2 bases and J lost 0 bases. The CDR3 contains 18 residues. The germline gives CDR1 MNHNS, CDR2 SASEGT. The CDR3 sequence is CASSEYLAGTATNEKLFF. CDR3 DNA: TGTGCCAGCAGTGAATATCTAGCGGGGACAGCAACTAATGAAAAACTGTTTTTT.

This clonotype came up many times. The CDR3 nucleotides read TGTGCCAGCACCTTGGGGAGAGGCTACACCTTC. It is translated as CASTLGRGYTF. V gene TRBV12-3 or TRBV12-4 combines with J gene TRBJ1-2; D remains ambiguous. The CDR3 spans 11 residues. Trimming shortened V by 7 bases and J by 8 bases, and 11 bases separated the two germline ends.

This clonotype appeared many times. The chain combines TRBV11-3 with TRBJ1-1, with D perhaps TRBD1 (6 bases). CDR1 is SGHNT and CDR2 is YENEEA in the germline V gene. CDR3 length: 15 amino acids. V lost 4 bases, J lost 3 bases, and 15 bases lay in between. This CDR3 is CASSSGHRDDTEAFF. The CDR3 DNA is TGTGCCAGCAGCTCCGGTCACAGGGATGACACTGAAGCTTTCTTT.

This chain uses TRBV28 with TRBJ1-1, with TRBD1 identical over 11 bases. The germline V gene encodes CDR1 MDHEN and CDR2 SYDVKM. This CDR3 has 17 amino acids. Trimming cost V 6 bases and J 3 bases; bases outside gene matches: 12. CDR3 sequence reads: CASSPADRGLWDTEAFF. DNA of the CDR3: TGTGCCAGCAGCCCTGCGGACAGGGGGCTTTGGGACACTGAAGCTTTCTTT.

This clonotype has ten or more counts. V gene TRBV6-1 combines with J gene TRBJ2-4; 7 bases fit TRBD1. V lost 1 base to trimming and J lost 1 base; unmatched junction nucleotides: 4. This CDR3 has 16 amino acids. Germline V gene sequence: CDR1 MNHNS, CDR2 SASEGT. The CDR3 loop is CASSEEATGAKNIQYF. In DNA form, the CDR3 reads TGTGCCAGCAGTGAAGAGGCGACAGGGGCCAAAAACATTCAGTACTTC.